The 18 T cell receptor beta chains below come from one sample, sequenced in a study of OX40 agonist ivuxolimab in advanced cancers. Using immunoSEQ multiplex PCR, the repertoire was profiled, and TCRdb retains in-frame clones only, with some absent. The repertoire holds about 48,000 clones, about 83% seen once, with approximately 1.1% in the top ten. The material was CD4+ or CD8+ T cells sorted from blood, obtained in a trial of the OX40 agonist ivuxolimab. The receptors stem from an adult with an advanced solid tumor such as melanoma, head and neck, liver or kidney cancer.

This clone has a handful of counts. The chain has TRBV7-8 and TRBJ1-3, with D uncertain. V was trimmed by 2 bases and J by 7 bases, leaving 9 bases between them. Looked up from germline, CDR1 is SGHVS and CDR2 is FQNEAQ. The CDR3 covers 13 residues. CDR3: CASSLSLGNTIYF. As DNA, the CDR3 is TGTGCCAGCAGCTTATCTCTGGGCAACACCATATATTTT.

This chain connects TRBV18 to TRBJ2-3, with 8 bases matching TRBD1. The CDR3 contains 15 residues. Germline CDR1 is KGHSH and CDR2 is LQKENI. Trimming cost V 6 bases and J 6 bases; bases outside gene matches: 11. The DNA for the CDR3 is TGTGCCAGCTCCCTAGGACAGGGTGTTGTTGATACGCAGTATTTT. This encodes CASSLGQGVVDTQYF.

The chain employs TRBV7-2 and TRBJ2-5, with D tentatively TRBD2 (6 bases). The V end was cut by 1 base, the J end by 5 bases, with 11 bases between. Germline V lookup: CDR1 SGHTA, CDR2 FQGNSA. CDR3 length: 14 amino acids. CDR3 DNA: TGTGCCAGCAGCTTAGTGGCGGGGAGCGAGACCCAGTACTTC. Amino acid sequence: CASSLVAGSETQYF.

The rearrangement joins TRBV9 to TRBJ2-5; TRBD1 is a possible D gene (6 bases). CDR1 SGDLS and CDR2 YYNGEE come from the germline V gene. This CDR3 is 14 amino acids long. Trimming stripped 4 bases from V and 1 base from J, with 11 bases between. CDR3 nucleotide sequence: TGTGCCAGCAGCCAGAGGACAGCCCAAGAGACCCAGTACTTC. Its translation is CASSQRTAQETQYF.

The rearrangement links TRBV5-1 to TRBJ2-3, with unresolved D. The CDR3 covers 12 residues. Trimming took 6 bases from V and 2 from J, leaving 7 bases between them. Germline loops: CDR1 SGHRS, CDR2 YFSETQ. CDR3 amino acids: CASTDYTDTQYF. Here the CDR3 DNA reads TGCGCCAGCACCGATTACACAGATACGCAGTATTTT.

The J gene is TRBJ2-1, the V gene TRBV15; D unclear. The CDR3 has 16 residues. The V end lost 2 bases, the J end lost 7 bases, and 18 bases lay between the germline ends. Germline loops: CDR1 LNHNV, CDR2 YYDKDF (reference sequence). The CDR3 here is CATSRKSWYRGNEQFF. The DNA of the CDR3 is TGTGCCACCAGCAGAAAGTCGTGGTATCGTGGGAATGAGCAGTTCTTC. Filled out from reference TRBV15 and TRBJ2-1, the complete variable domain reads DAMVIQNPRYQVTQFGKPVTLSCSQTLNHNVMYWYQQKSSQAPKLLFHYYDKDFNNEADTPDNFQSRRPNTSFCFLDIRSPGLGDTAMYLCATSRKSWYRGNEQFFGPGTRLTVL.

This clone was detected only once. One junction end does not reproduce the germline sequence, and a read error may be involved. The CDR3 coding sequence is TGTACCAGCAGCTTAGTGGTGATCAGCACAGATACGCAGTATTTT. Residues: CTSSLVVISTDTQYF. The gene calls are TRBV11-2 and TRBJ2-3; D gene uncertain. Germline V gene sequence: CDR1 SGHAT, CDR2 FQNNGV. The CDR3 spans 15 residues. Supplemented by reference TRBV11-2 and TRBJ2-3, the full variable domain reads EAGVAQSPRYKIIEKRQSVAFWCNPISGHATLYWYQQILGQGPKLLIQFQNNGVVDDSQLPKDRFSAERLKGVDSTLKIQPAKLEDSAVYLCTSSLVVISTDTQYFGPGTRLTVL.

V usage is TRBV29-1 and J usage is TRBJ2-7, with TRBD1 matching over 8 bases. The CDR3 runs 13 residues. After removal of 4 bases from V and 4 bases from J, the junction contained 6 bases not matched to a gene. Germline lookup yields CDR1 SQVTM and CDR2 ANQGSEA. Here the CDR3 reads CSVGGQAIYEQYF. In DNA form, the CDR3 reads TGCAGCGTTGGGGGACAGGCGATATACGAGCAGTACTTC.

The gene calls are TRBV5-4 and TRBJ2-1; TRBD2 might be the D (6 bases). The V and J ends lost 3 bases and 4 bases respectively, with 11 bases between them. The V gene's germline CDR1 is SGHNT and CDR2 YYREEE (reference sequence). The CDR3 has 14 amino acids. CDR3 residues: CASSSPGGYNEQFF. The CDR3 bases are TGTGCCAGCAGCTCGCCCGGGGGTTACAATGAGCAGTTCTTC.

The chain joins TRBV9 to TRBJ1-1; 10 nucleotides line up with TRBD1. Germline CDR1 is SGDLS and CDR2 is YYNGEE. Trimming took 0 bases from V and 9 from J; bases not matched to a gene: 5. The CDR3 totals 14 residues. CDR3 nucleotides: TGTGCCAGCAGCGTAGCGGGACAGGGGTATCAAGCTTTCTTT. Protein: CASSVAGQGYQAFF.

This chain uses TRBV6-4 with TRBJ2-3; the match to TRBD2 covers 10 bases. Germline-derived CDR1 and CDR2 are MRHNA and SNTAGT. This CDR3 is built from 15 residues. V was clipped by 3 bases and J by 4 bases; unmatched bases: 4. The CDR3 nucleotides are TGTGCCAGCAGTGAGCTAGCGGGGGATCCAGATACGCAGTATTTT. Residues: CASSELAGDPDTQYF.

V usage is TRBV7-9 and J usage is TRBJ1-4, with D hard to call. Germline assignment: CDR1 SEHNR and CDR2 FQNEAQ (reference sequence). The CDR3 has 14 amino acids. Trimming removed 7 bases from V and 8 bases from J, with 17 bases in between. CDR3 nucleotide sequence: TGTGCCAGCACCAATACGATTAAAGGGGAAAAACTGTTTTTT. This codes for CASTNTIKGEKLFF.

V is TRBV7-9 and J is TRBJ1-2; TRBD1 aligns across 10 bases. In germline, CDR1 is SEHNR, CDR2 FQNEAQ (reference sequence). This CDR3 comprises 15 residues. V dropped 11 bases and J dropped 3; count of bases not matched to a gene: 12. The CDR3 DNA sequence: TGTGCCGGCGGGGGACAGGGGAGCCCGCACTATGGCTACACCTTC. Its protein is CAGGGQGSPHYGYTF.

This clone occurred a few times. In nucleotides, the CDR3 is TGTGCCAGCAGCCTGACCGGGACAGGGGGCGCAGATACGCAGTATTTT. It specifies CASSLTGTGGADTQYF. The chain combines TRBV7-3 with TRBJ2-3, with 12 bases lining up with TRBD1. The CDR3 contains 16 residues. Germline assignment: CDR1 SGHTA and CDR2 FQGTGA. After removal of 5 bases from V and 4 bases from J, the junction contained 7 bases not matched to a gene.

The chain couples TRBV30 to TRBJ1-5, with D unclear. The CDR3 spans 15 residues. V was shortened by 2 bases and J by 2 bases, with 13 bases between the two germline ends. Germline CDR1 and CDR2: GTSNPN and SVGIG (reference sequence). The CDR3 loop reads CAWSPNAGGNQPQHF. The DNA of the CDR3 is TGTGCCTGGAGTCCCAATGCCGGGGGCAATCAGCCCCAGCATTTT.

The rearrangement joins TRBV7-2 to TRBJ1-4, with 12 nucleotides matching TRBD1. The V gene end was trimmed by 4 bases and the J gene end by 3 bases; junction bases not matched to a gene: 6. Germline assignment: CDR1 SGHTA and CDR2 FQGNSA. CDR3 length: 17 amino acids. The CDR3 here is CASSWDRGPLANEKLFF. As DNA, the CDR3 is TGTGCCAGCAGCTGGGACAGGGGGCCTTTGGCTAATGAAAAACTGTTTTTT.

J is TRBJ2-2 and V is TRBV6-1; 11 bases are shared with TRBD2. This CDR3 comprises 15 residues. The V and J ends lost 4 bases and 4 bases, in that order; junction bases with no gene match: 2. The germline V gene encodes CDR1 MNHNS and CDR2 SASEGT. The CDR3 reads CASSATSGVTGELFF. Written as DNA, the CDR3 is TGTGCCAGCAGTGCGACTAGCGGGGTCACCGGGGAGCTGTTTTTT.

This clone was counted only a few times. The V call is TRBV7-3, the J call TRBJ1-1; D is unresolved. This CDR3 has 13 amino acids. Between the trimmed V and J ends, which lost 2 bases and 0 bases, there was a span of 4 bases. Per the germline V gene, CDR1 is SGHTA and CDR2 is FQGTGA. CDR3 DNA sequence: TGTGCCAGCAGCTTATCACTGAACACTGAAGCTTTCTTT. It translates to CASSLSLNTEAFF.